This TCR beta chain was sequenced for a study of persistence of HIV-infected CD4 T cells. General observations from the study: CMV- and Gag-responding cells had lower TCRbeta richness than CD3/CD28-responding cells. Degenerate expanded CDR3beta sequences were enriched among CMV- and Gag-responding cells. Rare CMV-responding cells carrying HIV-1 proviruses were not analyzed separately for TCR.

Sequencing used immunoSEQ version 4 in survey mode. TCRdb's table, derived via immunoSEQ multiplex PCR, lists solely in-frame clones and lacks some. Of about 41,000 clones listed, 75% to 80% are singletons. The stimulus was an HIV-1 Gag 15-mer peptide pool, around 1.1 ug/peptide/mL. Sorted nonresponding memory CD4+ T cells were CD40L-negative, CD69-negative, CD45RO-high. For this clone: The antigen is unknown.

This CDR3 is built from 15 residues. J lost 11 bases, V lost 3 bases, and 16 bases had no gene match. Germline values: CDR1 KGHSH, CDR2 LQKENI. The sample here was CD4+ T cells sorted from PBMCs after approximately 20-hour stimulation, taken from a patient who received antiretroviral therapy. The sequence was obtained from an adult man with HIV who was CMV-seropositive. This chain joins TRBV18 and TRBJ2-7, with TRBD2 matching 7 bases. CDR3 loop: CASSPASGGEKDKYF. CDR3 nucleotide sequence: TGTGCCAGCTCACCCGCTTCGGGGGGAGAAAAAGACAAGTACTTC.